This T cell receptor beta chain was obtained from a study of T cell responses to AZD1222 COVID-19 vaccine. As concerns this clone: Antigen: not known.

Findings and caveats of the study: Regions 160-218 and 743-854 held dominance among vaccine-associated CD4 TCRs, which spanned spike. White British people made up most donors, females outnumbered males, and clonal diversity was possibly underestimated.

The data were produced by immunoSEQ multiplex PCR, yet TCRdb's version contains in-frame clones alone and is incomplete. Among approximately 300,000 clones, about 94% were seen once, and the ten largest hold less than 0.6%. Germline V gives CDR1 LNHDA, CDR2 SQIVND (reference sequence). The CDR3 has 13 amino acids. Trimming shortened V by 5 bases and J by 5 bases, and 12 bases separated the two germline ends. The chain couples TRBV19 to TRBJ2-5; D perhaps matches TRBD2 (5 bases). The source is an adult who received the AZD1222 COVID-19 vaccine. Sequencing used peripheral blood, obtained 28 days after the second AZD1222 dose. Here the CDR3 reads CASSEGAVETQYF. In nucleotides, the CDR3 is TGTGCCAGTAGTGAGGGAGCGGTGGAGACCCAGTACTTC.